A single sample is the source of the 29 T cell receptor beta chains below, sequenced in a study of T cell responses to AZD1222 COVID-19 vaccine. Sequencing was performed with immunoSEQ multiplex PCR; in TCRdb, only in-frame clones are kept and a portion is missing. This sample has some 120,000 clones; roughly nine tenths occur once, and the top ten carry 9.5%. The sample was peripheral blood, taken 28 days after the second AZD1222 dose. These receptor sequences come from an adult who received the AZD1222 COVID-19 vaccine.

This rearrangement joins TRBV5-6 to TRBJ2-2; no clear D gene. V was pared by 4 bases and J by 1 base, with 5 bases between. Germline values: CDR1 SGHDT, CDR2 YYEEEE. CDR3 length: 13 residues. CDR3 loop: CASSPWNTGELFF. Here the CDR3 DNA reads TGTGCCAGCAGCCCATGGAACACCGGGGAGCTGTTTTTT.

The V gene is TRBV6-1, the J gene TRBJ1-5; D not resolved. The CDR3 totals 16 residues. V lost 3 bases to trimming and J lost 9 bases, with 21 bases between them. Germline CDR1 reads MNHNS; CDR2 reads SASEGT. The CDR3 sequence is CASSDRSMVQFSPQHF. The CDR3 DNA is TGTGCCAGCAGTGACAGGTCTATGGTACAATTTTCGCCCCAGCATTTT.

The chain employs TRBV2 and TRBJ1-2; D is uncertain. The ends were cut back, 7 bases at V and 4 bases at J, with 7 bases in the middle. The CDR3 spans 11 residues. Looked up from germline, CDR1 is SNHLY and CDR2 is FYNNEI. The CDR3 reads CASTRSYGYTF. The CDR3, as DNA: TGTGCCAGCACCCGAAGCTATGGCTACACCTTC. The variable domain in full, completed from reference TRBV2 and TRBJ1-2, reads EPEVTQTPSHQVTQMGQEVILRCVPISNHLYFYWYRQILGQKVEFLVSFYNNEISEKSEIFDDQFSVERPDGSNFTLKIRSTKLEDSAMYFCASTRSYGYTFGSGTRLTVV.

This chain links TRBV19 with TRBJ2-1, with TRBD2 matching over 10 bases. The germline V gene has CDR1 LNHDA and CDR2 SQIVND (reference sequence). Trimming took 6 bases from V and 12 from J; bases not matched to a gene: 11. This CDR3 region has 14 residues. DNA of the CDR3: TGTGCCAGTAGCGGCGAGCGGGAGGGCGCGCGGCAGTTCTTC. Translating gives CASSGEREGARQFF.

This clone was seen only once. V usage is TRBV19 and J usage is TRBJ1-1, with D unresolved. The CDR3 extends over 13 amino acids. Trimming pared 8 bases from V and 1 base from J, leaving 11 bases between. Looked up from germline, CDR1 is LNHDA and CDR2 is SQIVND (reference sequence). The DNA for the CDR3 is TGTGCCAGTTCTGACCTGCCGAACACTGAAGCTTTCTTT. This codes for CASSDLPNTEAFF.

This chain uses TRBV3-1 (or the pseudogene TRBV3-2) with TRBJ1-2; D may be TRBD1 (5 bases). CDR1 is LGHDT, CDR2 YNNKEL, per germline (reference sequence). CDR3 length: 12 residues. V lost 1 base, J lost 7 bases, and 7 bases lay in between. The CDR3 sequence: CASSQGTSGYTF. The CDR3 DNA reads as TGTGCCAGCAGCCAAGGGACAAGTGGCTACACCTTC.

The J gene is TRBJ1-2, the V gene TRBV19; weak D call: TRBD1 (5 bases). The ends were cut back, 1 base at V and 4 bases at J, with 13 bases in the middle. The germline V gene encodes CDR1 LNHDA and CDR2 SQIVND (reference sequence). This CDR3 contains 15 residues. Here the CDR3 reads CASSIGDAGGYGYTF. CDR3 in DNA: TGTGCCAGTAGTATAGGCGACGCGGGGGGCTATGGCTACACCTTC.

In DNA form, the CDR3 reads TGTGCCAGCAACCCGACGGGGAGCCGGAGCGGGGAGCTGTTTTTT. The encoded protein is CASNPTGSRSGELFF. The chain combines TRBV2 with TRBJ2-2; the D gene is possibly TRBD2 (5 bases). This CDR3 comprises 15 residues. The germline V gene encodes CDR1 SNHLY and CDR2 FYNNEI. The germline V and J ends were trimmed by 7 bases and 7 bases, with 19 bases remaining between them.

The chain combines TRBV7-9 with TRBJ1-3, with D possibly matching TRBD1 (5 bases). V lost 0 bases to trimming and J lost 2 bases, with 8 bases between them. This CDR3 has 15 amino acids. CDR1 is SEHNR and CDR2 is FQNEAQ in the germline V gene (reference sequence). CDR3 residues: CASSLAGRAGNTIYF. DNA for the CDR3: TGTGCCAGCAGCTTAGCGGGCAGGGCTGGAAACACCATATATTTT.

This sequence joins TRBV2 and TRBJ2-5; 9 bases align to TRBD1. J was trimmed by 5 bases and V by 2 bases; bases with no gene match: 3. Germline-derived CDR1 and CDR2 are SNHLY and FYNNEI. There are 14 residues in the CDR3. CDR3 DNA sequence: TGTGCCAGCAGTGAAACCGGACAGGGGGAGACCCAGTACTTC. Translated, it gives CASSETGQGETQYF.

J is TRBJ1-2 and V is TRBV28; 7 bases are shared with TRBD1. V gave up 4 bases and J gave up 3 bases; unmatched junction bases: 8. Germline assignment: CDR1 MDHEN and CDR2 SYDVKM. CDR3 length: 15 residues. CDR3 amino acids: CASSSGTAVYYGYTF. CDR3 coding DNA: TGTGCCAGCAGTTCCGGGACAGCCGTTTACTATGGCTACACCTTC.

This chain joins TRBV5-1 and TRBJ1-2, with 7 bases that match TRBD1. The germline V gene has CDR1 SGHRS and CDR2 YFSETQ. This CDR3 contains 14 residues. V dropped 4 bases and J dropped 4; count of bases not matched to a gene: 7. The DNA for the CDR3 is TGCGCCAGCAGCCCCACAGGGGACCTCTATGGCTACACCTTC. Protein product: CASSPTGDLYGYTF.

The CDR3 here is CASSQADMNTEAFF. CDR3 DNA sequence: TGTGCCAGCAGCCAAGCAGATATGAACACTGAAGCTTTCTTT. The V call is TRBV3-1 (or the pseudogene TRBV3-2), the J call TRBJ1-1; D not certain. Germline CDR1 and CDR2: LGHDT and YNNKEL (reference sequence). This CDR3 has 14 amino acids. Trimming removed 1 base from V and 0 bases from J, with 6 bases in between.

The chain links TRBV19 to TRBJ1-2; 8 bases are shared with TRBD1. The CDR3 is 14 amino acids. Trimming at V came to 2 bases and at J to 5 bases, leaving 4 bases not matched to a gene. Germline-derived CDR1 and CDR2 are LNHDA and SQIVND (reference sequence). This CDR3 is CASSIRDRQYGYTF. The CDR3 coding sequence is TGTGCCAGTAGTATAAGGGACAGGCAGTATGGCTACACCTTC.

CDR3 bases: TGCGCCAGCAGCCAAGATCGGGCGGGCAGGGCTTTCTTT. Its protein is CASSQDRAGRAFF. The V gene is TRBV4-1, the J gene TRBJ1-1; D is ambiguous. The ends were cut back, 0 bases at V and 11 bases at J, with 13 bases in the middle. Looked up from germline, CDR1 is MGHRA and CDR2 is YSYEKL. This CDR3 is built from 13 residues.

The rearrangement uses TRBV2 and TRBJ1-1; D gene unclear. The CDR3 spans 15 residues. V was pared by 2 bases and J by 4 bases, with 14 bases between. Germline V gene lookup returns CDR1 SNHLY and CDR2 FYNNEI. Here the CDR3 DNA reads TGTGCCAGCAGTGAACCAGCGAGGAGTAGCACTGAAGCTTTCTTT. Protein sequence: CASSEPARSSTEAFF.

The rearrangement links TRBV5-4 to TRBJ2-5; 7 bases fit TRBD2. The ends lost 4 bases at V and 5 bases at J; junction bases unmatched: 17. Germline CDR1 SGHNT, CDR2 YYREEE (reference sequence). The CDR3 extends over 17 amino acids. The CDR3 here is CASSPGGSRLRQETQYF. The CDR3 DNA reads as TGTGCCAGCAGCCCAGGCGGGAGTCGACTGCGCCAGGAGACCCAGTACTTC.

The chain couples TRBV5-1 to TRBJ2-5; 7 bases are shared with TRBD2. The trim removed 4 bases at V and 4 bases at J, leaving 7 bases unmatched. The CDR3 is 14 residues long. Germline lookup yields CDR1 SGHRS and CDR2 YFSETQ. CDR3 DNA sequence: TGCGCCAGCAGCCCTGGGGGGGTGTCAGAGACCCAGTACTTC. This sequence encodes CASSPGGVSETQYF.

This chain links TRBV6-6 with TRBJ1-5, with 7 bases matching TRBD1. The CDR3 totals 13 residues. Trimming cost V 11 bases and J 7 bases; bases outside gene matches: 11. The V gene's germline CDR1 is MNHNY and CDR2 SVGAGI (reference sequence). In DNA form, the CDR3 reads TGTGCCGCGTCGACAGGGTTCCGACAGCCCCAGCATTTT. Its protein product is CAASTGFRQPQHF.

This chain joins TRBV2 and TRBJ2-1; 10 bases map to TRBD1. The CDR3 has 13 residues. J was trimmed by 7 bases and V by 7 bases; bases with no gene match: 4. The germline CDR1 and CDR2 sequences are SNHLY and FYNNEI. Here the CDR3 reads CASKTGGENEQFF. The CDR3 bases are TGTGCCAGCAAGACAGGGGGCGAAAATGAGCAGTTCTTC.

The gene calls are TRBV10-3 and TRBJ2-3; no definite D call. CDR1 ENHRY and CDR2 SYGVKD come from the germline V gene. The ends were cut back, 3 bases at V and 6 bases at J, with 13 bases in the middle. The CDR3 loop spans 14 amino acids. CDR3 in DNA: TGTGCCATCAGTGACCAAGCGTTCCCCGATACGCAGTATTTT. Translation gives CAISDQAFPDTQYF.

The chain couples TRBV29-1 to TRBJ1-5; possible D gene TRBD1, 5 bases. This CDR3 contains 12 residues. CDR1 SQVTM and CDR2 ANQGSEA come from the germline V gene. The V end was cut by 5 bases, the J end by 4 bases, with 9 bases between. The CDR3 DNA reads as TGCAGCGTTAGGGCAGGGAATCAGCCCCAGCATTTT. The encoded protein is CSVRAGNQPQHF.

J is TRBJ2-3 and V is TRBV6-5; D possibly corresponds to TRBD1 (5 bases). This CDR3 is built from 13 residues. Per the germline V gene, CDR1 is MNHEY and CDR2 is SVGAGI. Trimming took 2 bases from V and 5 from J, leaving 8 bases between them. The DNA for the CDR3 is TGTGCCAGCAGTTACCGCCAGGGAGATACGCAGTATTTT. Translation: CASSYRQGDTQYF.

V and J are TRBV4-2 and TRBJ1-2; D is possibly TRBD1 (6 bases). Germline CDR1 is LGHNA and CDR2 is YNFKEQ. This CDR3 is 14 amino acids long. The V gene lost 0 bases and the J gene lost 6 bases, with 11 bases spanning the gap. The CDR3 DNA is TGTGCCAGCAGCCAAGATCGGGGGGCGGATGGCTACACCTTC. Translation: CASSQDRGADGYTF.

The chain recombines TRBV19 with TRBJ2-3; 8 bases fit TRBD2. The CDR3 loop spans 16 amino acids. V shed 1 base and J 0 bases; nucleotides not matched to a gene: 3. Germline values: CDR1 LNHDA, CDR2 SQIVND (reference sequence). The CDR3 DNA sequence: TGTGCCAGTAGTATAGGAGCTAGCGGGAGCACAGATACGCAGTATTTT. Translation gives CASSIGASGSTDTQYF.

This sequence joins TRBV27 and TRBJ2-7; a weak D match, TRBD1 (8 bases). Germline loops: CDR1 MNHEY, CDR2 SMNVEV (reference sequence). CDR3 size: 17 residues. With 2 bases removed from V and 6 bases from J, the gap between germline ends came to 23 bases. The CDR3 is CASSLIPSGQGRAEQYF. CDR3 sequence (DNA): TGTGCCAGCAGTTTAATCCCTAGCGGACAGGGAAGGGCCGAGCAGTACTTC.

In this sample, this clone turned up a few times. The V gene is TRBV27, the J gene TRBJ1-6, with D perhaps TRBD1 (5 bases). With 5 bases removed from V and 7 bases from J, the gap between germline ends came to 12 bases. CDR3 length: 14 residues. CDR1 is MNHEY, CDR2 SMNVEV, per germline (reference sequence). CDR3 in amino acids: CASSTRDPNSPLHF. The CDR3, as DNA: TGTGCCAGCAGTACCCGGGACCCGAATTCACCCCTCCACTTT.

This chain joins TRBV5-4 and TRBJ2-3; either TRBD1 or TRBD2 may supply D (5 bases each). The ends were cut back, 4 bases at V and 6 bases at J, with 12 bases in the middle. Germline CDR1 and CDR2: SGHNT and YYREEE (reference sequence). CDR3 length: 13 residues. CDR3 nucleotide sequence: TGTGCCAGCAGCCACCGGTGGGGGGATACGCAGTATTTT. Residues: CASSHRWGDTQYF.

The chain combines TRBV20-1 with TRBJ2-5; TRBD2 matches at 7 bases. Trimming cost V 3 bases and J 2 bases; bases outside gene matches: 9. The CDR3 has 15 amino acids. The germline V gene has CDR1 DFQATT and CDR2 SNEGSKA (reference sequence). CDR3 region: CSASRSASGQETQYF. DNA of the CDR3: TGCAGTGCTAGTAGGTCGGCTAGCGGTCAAGAGACCCAGTACTTC.